This TCR beta chain appears in the sequencing data of a study of blood T cells in healthy people across ages. Across the study: Using template switching, researchers captured about one barcoded beta molecule for each two T cells.

For every donor, a draw yielded approximately 9.8 milliliters of peripheral blood. This clonotype was counted a few times. As yet, its antigen is unknown. A second 7 to 11 cycle PCR used barcoded and J-beta primers. MiXCR, run by TCRdb on the 5' RACE reads, gives a single entry per CDR3 protein. The sample includes over 750,000 distinct CDR3 sequences, roughly 25% of them seen just once. Germline lookup yields CDR1 LGHDT and CDR2 YNNKEL (reference sequence). This CDR3 is built from 13 residues. V was shortened by 1 base and J by 4 bases, with 4 bases between the two germline ends. General study findings and limits: Comparison with aged donors showed that long-lived donors had more naive CD4+ cells and higher diversity.

The sample was also reused in another study, on T cells of mothers and their children. As that study records: Normalized overlap was always slightly, never significantly, higher in related than unrelated mother-child pairs.

The chain recombines TRBV3-1 with TRBJ1-4; D gene uncertain. Material for sequencing was blood. The sequence came from a boy younger than 18 in good health. CDR3 sequence (DNA): TGTGCCAGCAGCCAAGTTTTTAATGAAAAACTGTTTTTT. It specifies CASSQVFNEKLFF.